The entry below gives a single T cell receptor beta chain sequence along with its context. What it recognizes is unknown. Trimming at V came to 6 bases and at J to 4 bases, leaving 5 bases not matched to a gene. Germline CDR1 reads SNHLY; CDR2 reads FYNNEI. The CDR3 covers 15 residues. A single heparinised blood sample, averaging about 120 mL, was obtained per donor. The sample is drawn from a study of beta chain features in type 1 diabetes. Across the whole study: Age, gender and cell yields were similar between patients and healthy donors. Roughly 110,000,000 sorted cells were examined across all samples. Regarding the study as a whole: The study found moderately but significantly shorter TCRB CDR3s in all four CD4+ subsets of Type 1 diabetes patients.

cDNA synthesis used the whole RNA isolate, giving expressed TCRB sequences. Sequencing was performed with immunoSEQ multiplex PCR; in TCRdb, only in-frame clones are kept and a portion is missing. The sample includes 120,000 or so clones, around a sixth of them seen just once. The rearrangement links TRBV2 to TRBJ2-3, with 12 bases that match TRBD2. This sequence originates from a man younger than 35 with type 1 diabetes. The sequencing input was central memory CD4+ T cells from blood. CDR3 residues: CASRSTSGRPDTQYF. CDR3 sequence (DNA): TGTGCCAGCAGGAGTACTAGCGGGAGGCCAGATACGCAGTATTTT.